What follows are 9 T cell receptor beta chains derived from one specimen sequenced in a study of cytomegalovirus exposure and HLA in healthy donors. PCR involved 60 Vbeta and 13 Jbeta primers. Measured with immunoSEQ multiplex PCR; TCRdb has only the in-frame clones, and not every one. The table lists about 110,000 clones, about 74% of them singletons, with around 15% in the top ten. Sequenced material: PBMCs. All receptors come from a woman aged 40-49 years in good health and CMV-seropositive.

The V gene is TRBV29-1, the J gene TRBJ2-5; no reliable D call. Trimming removed 4 bases from V and 1 base from J, with 4 bases in between. The CDR3 contains 11 residues. The germline V gene has CDR1 SQVTM and CDR2 ANQGSEA. The CDR3, as DNA: TGCAGCGTTGGACTCCAAGAGACCCAGTACTTC. Amino acid sequence: CSVGLQETQYF. Using reference TRBV29-1 and TRBJ2-5 for the parts outside the CDR3, the full variable domain is SAVISQKPSRDICQRGTSLTIQCQVDSQVTMMFWYRQQPGQSLTLIATANQGSEATYESGFVIDKFPISRPNLTFSTLTVSNMSPEDSSIYLCSVGLQETQYFGPGTRLLVL.

The V gene is TRBV2, the J gene TRBJ1-4; 10 positions agree with TRBD1. Germline V gives CDR1 SNHLY, CDR2 FYNNEI. Trimming cost V 7 bases and J 7 bases; bases outside gene matches: 6. This CDR3 is 14 amino acids long. This CDR3 is CASNEGQGTEKLFF. The CDR3 bases are TGTGCCAGCAATGAGGGACAGGGGACTGAAAAACTGTTTTTT.

The V call is TRBV6-5, the J call TRBJ1-5; 7 bases line up with TRBD1. The CDR3 length is 13 residues. The V gene's germline CDR1 is MNHEY and CDR2 SVGAGI. The junction had 5 bases not matched to a gene; V was cut back by 8 bases and J by 4 bases. CDR3 sequence: CASAGQQNQPQHF. The CDR3 region has the DNA TGTGCCAGCGCGGGACAGCAGAATCAGCCCCAGCATTTT.

The chain is built from TRBV9 and TRBJ1-2; D possibly corresponds to TRBD1 (6 bases). Trimming took 2 bases from V and 5 from J, leaving 10 bases between them. The CDR3 consists of 13 residues. CDR1 is SGDLS, CDR2 YYNGEE, per germline. The CDR3 DNA reads as TGTGCCAGCAGCGTGGGAGGGGGGTATGGCTACACCTTC. This codes for CASSVGGGYGYTF.

The chain couples TRBV21-1 to TRBJ1-5; TRBD1, the table's D call, lacks a check against the DNA. TRBV21-1 is marked as a pseudogene. This CDR3 is 22 amino acids long. In DNA form, the CDR3 reads TGTGCCAGCAGCAAAGGGGAACCGGGACAGGGGGCTATCGGATATAGCAATCAGCCCCAGCATTTT. It encodes CASSKGEPGQGAIGYSNQPQHF.

The chain links TRBV6-5 to TRBJ2-7, with TRBD2 matching over 8 bases. V lost 2 bases and J lost 4; bases outside the gene matches: 7. CDR3 length: 15 amino acids. Germline V gene lookup returns CDR1 MNHEY and CDR2 SVGAGI. DNA for the CDR3: TGTGCCAGCAGTTACGAGCGGGGGCCGTCATACGAGCAGTACTTC. Amino acid sequence: CASSYERGPSYEQYF.

The V call is TRBV2, the J call TRBJ1-1; D gene uncertain. Germline CDR1 is SNHLY and CDR2 is FYNNEI. The CDR3 has 13 residues. Trimming removed 4 bases at V and 5 bases at J, with 11 bases between. The CDR3 reads CASSVVEGTEAFF. The CDR3 DNA reads TGTGCCAGCAGTGTCGTCGAGGGAACTGAAGCTTTCTTT.

The chain is built from TRBV29-1 and TRBJ2-7; no firm D call. The V gene lost 4 bases and the J gene lost 5 bases, with 12 bases spanning the gap. Germline-derived CDR1 and CDR2 are SQVTM and ANQGSEA. The CDR3 covers 12 residues. The CDR3: CSVAENSDEQYF. CDR3 DNA: TGCAGCGTTGCGGAGAATTCGGACGAGCAGTACTTC.

This clone was seen just once. J is TRBJ2-4 and V is TRBV6-5; 11 positions agree with TRBD1. The V and J ends lost 0 bases and 6 bases, in that order; junction bases with no gene match: 1. The length of the CDR3 is 15 residues. CDR1 is MNHEY and CDR2 is SVGAGI in the germline V gene. CDR3 residues: CASSYSGTGGNIQYF. The CDR3 DNA sequence: TGTGCCAGCAGTTACTCGGGGACAGGGGGAAACATTCAGTACTTC.